These 30 T cell receptor beta chains came from one sample sequenced in a study of regulatory T cells in long-lasting Graves disease. Investigators prepared the TCR beta libraries by applying iRepertoire HTBI primers and Arm-PCR of CDR3 regions. Each CDR3 protein is one row after TCRdb ran MiXCR on the multiplex PCR reads. This table holds 580,000 or so distinct CDR3 sequences, about 15% found once. The time point denotes: newly diagnosed GD, antithyroid drugs for less than 3 months. Isolated PBMC RNA provided the starting material for the TCR library. The data were also submitted as part of a second study, on T cells in Graves' hyperthyroidism and ophthalmopathy.

The source was peripheral blood mononuclear cells (PBMCs), collected at new diagnosis, from a patient treated with antithyroid drugs. The receptors here all came from a man younger than 30 with Graves disease.

The chain has TRBV29-1 and TRBJ2-2; 8 bases fit TRBD1. Looked up from germline, CDR1 is SQVTM and CDR2 is ANQGSEA. This CDR3 spans 13 amino acids. V trimming: 5 bases; J trimming: 5 bases; junction bases outside the gene matches: 4. CDR3 sequence reads: CSVRTGGTGELFF. CDR3 sequence (DNA): TGCAGCGTTCGCACAGGGGGAACCGGGGAGCTGTTTTTT.

This clonotype was recorded many times. This chain links TRBV12-3 or TRBV12-4 with TRBJ2-3, with 12 nucleotides matching TRBD1. V was clipped by 4 bases and J by 5 bases; unmatched bases: 10. There are 17 residues in the CDR3. CDR3 sequence (DNA): TGTGCCAGCAGTTCGAACCGGGACAGGGGGCGTTTAGATACGCAGTATTTT. Protein product: CASSSNRDRGRLDTQYF.

With regard to this clonotype: The junction departs from germline at one end; a sequencing error may be responsible. The chain joins TRBV30 to TRBJ2-1, with 14 bases matching TRBD2. CDR3 length: 19 residues. In germline, CDR1 is GTSNPN, CDR2 SVGIG (reference sequence). The CDR3 bases are TGTGCCCGGAGGCGATGGGGACTAGCGGGAGACGGGCCCTACAATGAGCAGTTCTTC. Amino acids: CARRRWGLAGDGPYNEQFF. The variable domain in full, with the rest retrieved from reference TRBV30 and TRBJ2-1, is SQTIHQWPATLVQPVGSPLSLECTVEGTSNPNLYWYRQAAGRGLQLLFYSVGIGQISSEVPQNLSASRPQDRQFILSSKKLLLSDSGFYLCARRRWGLAGDGPYNEQFFGPGTRLTVL.

This clonotype was picked up many times. This sequence joins TRBV28 and TRBJ2-5; D possibly uses TRBD1 or TRBD2 (6 bases each). Trimming removed 5 bases from V and 0 bases from J, with 16 bases in between. Germline V gene sequence: CDR1 MDHEN, CDR2 SYDVKM. The CDR3 sequence is 16 residues long. The DNA of the CDR3 is TGTGCCAGCAGTCCCGGAGGGGGGCGAGACCAAGAGACCCAGTACTTC. It encodes CASSPGGGRDQETQYF. The variable domain in full, completed from reference TRBV28 and TRBJ2-5, reads DVKVTQSSRYLVKRTGEKVFLECVQDMDHENMFWYRQDPGLGLRLIYFSYDVKMKEKGDIPEGYSVSREKKERFSLILESASTNQTSMYLCASSPGGGRDQETQYFGPGTRLLVL.

The chain links TRBV27 to TRBJ1-1; no firm D call. Germline loops: CDR1 MNHEY, CDR2 SMNVEV (reference sequence). This CDR3 is built from 15 residues. V gave up 2 bases and J gave up 5 bases, with 15 bases separating them. The DNA of the CDR3 is TGTGCCAGCAGTTTAACCTTGAGGACGGGGACTGAAGCTTTCTTT. Translation: CASSLTLRTGTEAFF.

This clonotype was observed many times. This chain links TRBV20-1 with TRBJ2-1; D possibly matches TRBD1 or TRBD2 (5 bases each). Germline CDR1 is DFQATT and CDR2 is SNEGSKA (reference sequence). Trimming took 0 bases from V and 3 from J, leaving 9 bases between them. The CDR3 runs to 14 residues. CDR3 nucleotides: TGCAGTGCTAGAGATCGGGACGACTACAATGAGCAGTTCTTC. It translates to CSARDRDDYNEQFF.

Many counts were recorded for this clonotype. This chain links TRBV6-1 with TRBJ1-1; D is unclear. This CDR3 contains 11 residues. Germline lookup yields CDR1 MNHNS and CDR2 SASEGT. V was clipped by 8 bases and J by 1 base, with 5 bases between them. As DNA, the CDR3 is TGTGCCAGCGATGGGAACACTGAAGCTTTCTTT. Translated: CASDGNTEAFF.

This clonotype appeared a few times. J is TRBJ1-3 and V is TRBV7-6; 9 bases map to TRBD1. CDR1 and CDR2 (germline): SGHVS, FNYEAQ. V was clipped by 3 bases and J by 2 bases; unmatched bases: 2. The CDR3 covers 15 residues. The CDR3 nucleotides read TGTGCCAGCAGCTTTGGACAGGGGCCTGGAAACACCATATATTTT. It specifies CASSFGQGPGNTIYF.

This clonotype was counted only a few times. The V and J genes are TRBV5-4 and TRBJ1-1, with D hard to call. Germline CDR1 and CDR2: SGHNT and YYREEE (reference sequence). CDR3 length: 14 amino acids. V lost 0 bases to trimming and J lost 1 base, with 7 bases between them. CDR3 in amino acids: CASSLGVWNTEAFF. The CDR3 region has the DNA TGTGCCAGCAGCTTGGGGGTTTGGAACACTGAAGCTTTCTTT.

V and J are TRBV9 and TRBJ1-2; no firm D call. Germline V CDR1 and CDR2: SGDLS, YYNGEE. The V end lost 3 bases, the J end lost 8 bases, and 14 bases lay between the germline ends. This CDR3 is built from 13 residues. CDR3 region: CASSGSPGLGYTF. DNA for the CDR3: TGTGCCAGCAGCGGCTCACCGGGCCTGGGCTACACCTTC.

This clonotype was detected a few times. The genes are TRBV19 and TRBJ2-1; weak D call: TRBD2 (5 bases). Trimming pared 4 bases from V and 6 bases from J, leaving 16 bases between. Germline loops: CDR1 LNHDA, CDR2 SQIVND (reference sequence). The CDR3 length is 15 residues. The DNA for the CDR3 is TGTGCCAGTAGTACCGTGGGGAGCGGCTTCAATGAGCAGTTCTTC. Translated, it gives CASSTVGSGFNEQFF.

This clonotype was seen more than once but under ten times. The rearrangement links TRBV14 to TRBJ2-5; TRBD2 matches 8 bases. Germline-derived CDR1 and CDR2 are SGHDN and FVKESK. The CDR3 is 14 amino acids. Trimming at V came to 5 bases and at J to 4 bases, leaving 6 bases not matched to a gene. The CDR3 nucleotides are TGTGCCAGCAGCACCCCTCGGGGGGGAGAGACCCAGTACTTC. Its protein product is CASSTPRGGETQYF.

This clonotype was counted many times. V gene TRBV13 combines with J gene TRBJ2-1; D unresolved. Trimming cost V 0 bases and J 0 bases, with 12 bases left between them. The germline CDR1 and CDR2 sequences are PRHDT and FYEKMQ (reference sequence). This CDR3 spans 17 amino acids. The CDR3 loop reads CASSLGVGESSYNEQFF. In DNA, the CDR3 is TGTGCCAGCAGCTTAGGGGTAGGCGAAAGCTCCTACAATGAGCAGTTCTTC.

In its sample, this clonotype was seen a few times. The gene calls are TRBV24-1 and TRBJ2-7; TRBD2 is a possible D gene (6 bases). The CDR3 length is 16 residues. V gave up 4 bases and J gave up 5 bases, with 20 bases separating them. The germline V gene has CDR1 KGHDR and CDR2 SFDVKD. The CDR3 sequence: CATSEPGTGRSHEQYF. CDR3 nucleotides: TGTGCCACCAGTGAGCCCGGGACTGGTAGATCCCACGAGCAGTACTTC.

V and J are TRBV7-2 and TRBJ2-7, with TRBD2 matching 11 bases. Unmatched junction bases numbered 10, after V lost 5 bases and J lost 4 bases. The germline V gene encodes CDR1 SGHTA and CDR2 FQGNSA. This CDR3 region has 16 residues. CDR3 sequence reads: CASSRTSGPILYEQYF. For the CDR3, the DNA is TGTGCCAGCAGCAGGACTAGCGGGCCTATACTATACGAGCAGTACTTC.

This clonotype was seen repeatedly, ten times or more. The gene calls are TRBV13 and TRBJ2-1, with D hard to call. Trimming removed 6 bases at V and 2 bases at J, with 14 bases between. From germline, CDR1 is PRHDT and CDR2 FYEKMQ (reference sequence). The CDR3 sequence is 15 residues long. The CDR3 DNA is TGTGCCAGCAGGCTCACGTTAAGTCCCTACAATGAGCAGTTCTTC. As protein: CASRLTLSPYNEQFF.

This clonotype was observed a few times. CDR3 in DNA: TGTGCCAGCTCCCTCATTGGTGGAGCTGATTCCTACGAGCAGTACTTC. It is translated as CASSLIGGADSYEQYF. The chain combines TRBV18 with TRBJ2-7; D not certain. Trimming took off 6 bases at V and 1 base at J, with 19 bases between the two ends. Germline V gives CDR1 KGHSH, CDR2 LQKENI. CDR3 length: 16 amino acids.

V and J are TRBV2 and TRBJ1-5; no firm D call. This CDR3 comprises 14 residues. Trimming removed 4 bases from V and 9 bases from J, with 16 bases in between. CDR1 and CDR2 (germline): SNHLY, FYNNEI. The CDR3 bases are TGTGCCAGCAGTGGAGCCGATGGTGGAGGGCCCCAGCATTTT. It encodes CASSGADGGGPQHF.

The rearrangement uses TRBV19 and TRBJ2-5; D not certain. The V gene lost 3 bases and the J gene lost 2 bases, with 13 bases spanning the gap. This CDR3 is 15 amino acids long. CDR1 is LNHDA, CDR2 SQIVND, per germline (reference sequence). CDR3 loop: CASSIFQDDQETQYF. The CDR3, as DNA: TGTGCCAGTAGTATTTTCCAGGATGATCAAGAGACCCAGTACTTC. The full variable domain, with the rest looked up from reference TRBV19 and TRBJ2-5, is DGGITQSPKYLFRKEGQNVTLSCEQNLNHDAMYWYRQDPGQGLRLIYYSQIVNDFQKGDIAEGYSVSREKKESFPLTVTSAQKNPTAFYLCASSIFQDDQETQYFGPGTRLLVL.

This clonotype was seen at least ten times. The CDR3 DNA is TGTGCCAGCAGCGACAGAACTAGCACAGATACGCAGTATTTT. Protein: CASSDRTSTDTQYF. The J gene is TRBJ2-3, the V gene TRBV12-3 or TRBV12-4; D is possibly TRBD1 (5 bases). Trimming removed 6 bases at V and 0 bases at J, with 10 bases between. This CDR3 spans 14 amino acids.

The chain is built from TRBV20-1 and TRBJ2-3; weak D call: TRBD1 (6 bases). Trimming pared 6 bases from V and 6 bases from J, leaving 22 bases between. Germline V gene lookup returns CDR1 DFQATT and CDR2 SNEGSKA (reference sequence). The CDR3 loop spans 15 amino acids. The CDR3 reads CSAQRTDRHLDTQYF. As DNA, the CDR3 is TGCAGTGCCCAGCGGACCGACAGGCACCTCGATACGCAGTATTTT.

Many counts were recorded for this clonotype. The gene calls are TRBV5-1 and TRBJ2-1, with TRBD2 identical over 7 bases. The CDR3 has 18 residues. The V and J ends lost 4 bases and 7 bases, in that order; junction bases with no gene match: 20. The germline V gene encodes CDR1 SGHRS and CDR2 YFSETQ. CDR3 nucleotide sequence: TGCGCCAGCAGCCCTCTGGGGGTTTGGGGGGGATTACGAAATGAGCAGTTCTTC. Amino acid sequence: CASSPLGVWGGLRNEQFF.

This clonotype showed up just a few times. The chain joins TRBV9 to TRBJ2-7, with D hard to call. Germline V gene data show CDR1 as SGDLS and CDR2 as YYNGEE. The CDR3 is 14 amino acids. Trimming removed 3 bases from V and 2 bases from J, with 12 bases in between. The CDR3 DNA follows: TGTGCCAGCAGCGCGAATACCCGTCCCTACGAGCAGTACTTC. It yields the protein CASSANTRPYEQYF.

CDR3 bases: TGCAGTGCTAGTACGGCCGGCGCGGGCTCCGCTGGAAACACCATATATTTT. Its protein product is CSASTAGAGSAGNTIYF. V gene TRBV20-1 combines with J gene TRBJ1-3; D not certain. The CDR3 is 17 amino acids. CDR1 is DFQATT, CDR2 SNEGSKA, per germline (reference sequence). Trimming took 3 bases from V and 2 from J, leaving 20 bases between them.

A note on this clonotype: Without the conserved terminal phenylalanine or tryptophan, this CDR3 likely stems from a read error. The genes are TRBV6-9 and TRBJ1-1; D is unclear. V dropped 3 bases and J dropped 5 bases, with 16 bases sitting between them. The CDR3 is made up of 15 amino acids. CDR1 MNHGY and CDR2 SVAAGI come from the germline V gene. This chain's CDR3 is CASSYDHRPETEAFL. The CDR3 coding sequence is TGTGCCAGCAGTTACGATCACCGTCCCGAAACTGAAGCTTTCCTT.

CDR3 protein: CASGSSAGRSEQFF. The CDR3 region has the DNA TGTGCTAGTGGTTCGTCAGCGGGGAGGAGTGAGCAGTTCTTC. The chain recombines TRBV12-5 with TRBJ2-1, with 7 bases fitting TRBD2. CDR1 and CDR2 from the germline V gene are LGHNT and FRNRAP. This CDR3 region has 14 residues. Trimming removed 4 bases from V and 9 bases from J; junction bases left unmatched: 9.

The chain joins TRBV25-1 to TRBJ1-2; tentatively, D is TRBD1 (6 bases). The CDR3 loop spans 16 amino acids. V lost 2 bases and J lost 2, with 15 bases in between. Germline V lookup: CDR1 MGHDK, CDR2 SYGVNS. Here the CDR3 DNA reads TGTGCCAGCAGTGAAGGACAGCACCCGTCGAACTATGGCTACACCTTC. Translated, it gives CASSEGQHPSNYGYTF.

This clonotype was counted at least ten times. The gene calls are TRBV20-1 and TRBJ1-1; 8 nucleotides align to TRBD1. The junction had 14 bases not matched to a gene; V was cut back by 5 bases and J by 3 bases. Germline V gives CDR1 DFQATT, CDR2 SNEGSKA (reference sequence). This CDR3 is built from 16 residues. The CDR3 region has the DNA TGCAGTGCTCCCCGGACAGGGAGTAATCGGTACACTGAAGCTTTCTTT. This translates into CSAPRTGSNRYTEAFF.

The V gene is TRBV18, the J gene TRBJ2-1, with D maybe TRBD2 (5 bases). This CDR3 contains 17 residues. Trimming took off 3 bases at V and 0 bases at J, with 15 bases between the two ends. Germline loops: CDR1 KGHSH, CDR2 LQKENI. The CDR3 coding sequence is TGTGCCAGCTCACCTCTTGGAGCGGCCGACTCCTACAATGAGCAGTTCTTC. This translates into CASSPLGAADSYNEQFF. Drawing the rest from reference TRBV18 and TRBJ2-1, the complete variable domain is NAGVMQNPRHLVRRRGQEARLRCSPMKGHSHVYWYRQLPEEGLKFMVYLQKENIIDESGMPKERFSAEFPKEGPSILRIQQVVRGDSAAYFCASSPLGAADSYNEQFFGPGTRLTVL.

The J gene is TRBJ2-3, the V gene TRBV20-1; 10 bases map to TRBD2. Looked up from germline, CDR1 is DFQATT and CDR2 is SNEGSKA (reference sequence). The CDR3 extends over 14 amino acids. The ends lost 4 bases at V and 3 bases at J; junction bases unmatched: 4. This CDR3 reads CSANVAGGTDTQYF. CDR3 coding DNA: TGCAGTGCTAATGTAGCGGGAGGAACAGATACGCAGTATTTT.